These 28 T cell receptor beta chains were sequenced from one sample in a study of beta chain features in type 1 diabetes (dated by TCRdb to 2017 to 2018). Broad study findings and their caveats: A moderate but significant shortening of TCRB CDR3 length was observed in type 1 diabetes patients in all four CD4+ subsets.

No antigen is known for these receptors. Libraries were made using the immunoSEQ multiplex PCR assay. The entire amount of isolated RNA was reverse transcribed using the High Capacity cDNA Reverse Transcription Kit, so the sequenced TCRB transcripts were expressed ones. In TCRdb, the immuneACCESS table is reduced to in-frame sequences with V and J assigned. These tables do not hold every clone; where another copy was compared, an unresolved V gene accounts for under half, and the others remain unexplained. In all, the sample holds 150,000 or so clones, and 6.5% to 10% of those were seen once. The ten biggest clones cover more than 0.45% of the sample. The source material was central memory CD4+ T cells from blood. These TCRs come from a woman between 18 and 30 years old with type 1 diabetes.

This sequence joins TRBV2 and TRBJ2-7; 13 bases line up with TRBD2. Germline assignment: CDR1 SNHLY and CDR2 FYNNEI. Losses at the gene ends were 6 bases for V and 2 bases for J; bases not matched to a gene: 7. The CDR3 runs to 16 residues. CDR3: CASRDGGTSGAYEQYF. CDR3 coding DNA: TGTGCCAGCAGGGACGGGGGGACTAGCGGGGCCTACGAGCAGTACTTC.

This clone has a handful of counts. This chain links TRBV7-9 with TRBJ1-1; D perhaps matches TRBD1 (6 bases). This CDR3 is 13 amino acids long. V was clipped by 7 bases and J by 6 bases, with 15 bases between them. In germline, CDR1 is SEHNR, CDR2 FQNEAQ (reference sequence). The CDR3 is CASTTTGMAEAFF. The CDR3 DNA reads TGTGCCAGCACCACAACAGGGATGGCTGAAGCTTTCTTT.

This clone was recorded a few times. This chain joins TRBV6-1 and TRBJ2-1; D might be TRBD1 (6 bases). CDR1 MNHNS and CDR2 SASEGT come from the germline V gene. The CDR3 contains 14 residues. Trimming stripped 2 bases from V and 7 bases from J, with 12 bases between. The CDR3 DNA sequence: TGTGCCAGCAGTGAACTTCCCCAGGGGAATGAGCAGTTCTTC. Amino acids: CASSELPQGNEQFF.

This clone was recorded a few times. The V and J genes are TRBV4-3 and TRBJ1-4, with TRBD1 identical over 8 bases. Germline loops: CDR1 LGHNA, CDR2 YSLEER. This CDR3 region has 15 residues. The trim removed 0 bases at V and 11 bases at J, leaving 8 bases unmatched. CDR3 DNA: TGCGCCAGCAGCCAAGATTTGCAGGGGGCTGGGAAACTGTTTTTT. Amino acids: CASSQDLQGAGKLFF.

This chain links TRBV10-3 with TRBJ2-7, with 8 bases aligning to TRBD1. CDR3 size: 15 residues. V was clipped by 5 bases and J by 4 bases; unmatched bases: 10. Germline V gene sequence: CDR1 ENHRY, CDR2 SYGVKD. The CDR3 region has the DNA TGTGCCATCAGTATAACGGGCACAGGGGGGTACGAGCAGTACTTC. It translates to CAISITGTGGYEQYF.

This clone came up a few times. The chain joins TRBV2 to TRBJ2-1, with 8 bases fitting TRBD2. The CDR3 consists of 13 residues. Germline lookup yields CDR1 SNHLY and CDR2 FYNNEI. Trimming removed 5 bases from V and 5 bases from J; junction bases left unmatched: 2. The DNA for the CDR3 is TGTGCCAGCAGTTTCGGGAGGGACAATGAGCAGTTCTTC. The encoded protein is CASSFGRDNEQFF.

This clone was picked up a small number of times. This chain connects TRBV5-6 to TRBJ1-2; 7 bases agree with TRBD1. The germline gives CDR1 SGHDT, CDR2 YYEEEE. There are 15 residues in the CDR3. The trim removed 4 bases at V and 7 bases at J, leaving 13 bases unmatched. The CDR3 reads CASSTEGTEIFGYTF. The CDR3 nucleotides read TGTGCCAGCAGCACGGAAGGGACAGAGATCTTTGGCTACACCTTC. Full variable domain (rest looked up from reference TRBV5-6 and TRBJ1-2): DAGVTQSPTHLIKTRGQQVTLRCSPKSGHDTVSWYQQALGQGPQFIFQYYEEEERQRGNFPDRFSGHQFPNYSSELNVNALLLGDSALYLCASSTEGTEIFGYTFGSGTRLTVV.

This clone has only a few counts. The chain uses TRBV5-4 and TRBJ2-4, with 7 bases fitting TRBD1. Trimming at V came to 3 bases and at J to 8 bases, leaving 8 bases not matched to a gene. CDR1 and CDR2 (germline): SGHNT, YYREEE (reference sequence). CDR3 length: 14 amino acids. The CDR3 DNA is TGTGCCAGCAGCTCCGAACAGGGGTGGGACATTCAGTACTTC. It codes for CASSSEQGWDIQYF.

CDR3 coding DNA: TGTGCCAGCAGCTCTTACGGGGTTTCCAACGAGCAGTACTTC. Its protein is CASSSYGVSNEQYF. The V gene is TRBV7-2, the J gene TRBJ2-7, with D possibly being TRBD2 (5 bases). Germline values: CDR1 SGHTA, CDR2 FQGNSA. The CDR3 spans 14 residues. The V and J ends lost 4 bases and 5 bases respectively, with 15 bases between them.

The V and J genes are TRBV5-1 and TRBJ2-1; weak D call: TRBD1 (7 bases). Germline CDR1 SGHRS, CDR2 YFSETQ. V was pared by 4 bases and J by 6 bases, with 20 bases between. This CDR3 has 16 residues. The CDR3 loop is CASSLELGGQPNEQFF. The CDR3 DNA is TGCGCCAGCAGCCTTGAGTTGGGGGGACAGCCCAATGAGCAGTTCTTC.

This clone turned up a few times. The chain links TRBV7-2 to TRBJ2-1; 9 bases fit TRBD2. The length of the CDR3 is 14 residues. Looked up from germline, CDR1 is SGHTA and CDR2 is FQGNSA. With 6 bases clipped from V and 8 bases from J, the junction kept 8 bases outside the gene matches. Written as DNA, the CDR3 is TGTGCCAGCAGTTCCGAACGGACTAGCGATGAGCAGTTCTTC. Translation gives CASSSERTSDEQFF.

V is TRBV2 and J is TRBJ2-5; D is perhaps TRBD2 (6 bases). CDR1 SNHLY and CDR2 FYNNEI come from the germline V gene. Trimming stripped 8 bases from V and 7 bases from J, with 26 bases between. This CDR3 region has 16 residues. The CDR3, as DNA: TGTGCCAGCCGGCCTGGGGGGACGCCAAGCTCAGGGACCCAGTACTTC. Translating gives CASRPGGTPSSGTQYF.

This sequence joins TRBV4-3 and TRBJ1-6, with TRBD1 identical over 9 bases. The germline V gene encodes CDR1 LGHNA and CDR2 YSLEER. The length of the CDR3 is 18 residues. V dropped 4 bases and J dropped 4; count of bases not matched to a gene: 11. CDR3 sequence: CASSPHGQGFYYNSPLHF. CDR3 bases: TGCGCCAGCAGCCCACACGGACAGGGGTTTTATTATAATTCACCCCTCCACTTT.

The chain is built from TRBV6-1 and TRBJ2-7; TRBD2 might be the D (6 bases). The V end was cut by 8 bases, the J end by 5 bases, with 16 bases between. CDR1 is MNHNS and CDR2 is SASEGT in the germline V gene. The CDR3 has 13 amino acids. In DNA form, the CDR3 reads TGTGCCAGCCAGGAGGGGCCGGTGAACGAGCAGTACTTC. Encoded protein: CASQEGPVNEQYF.

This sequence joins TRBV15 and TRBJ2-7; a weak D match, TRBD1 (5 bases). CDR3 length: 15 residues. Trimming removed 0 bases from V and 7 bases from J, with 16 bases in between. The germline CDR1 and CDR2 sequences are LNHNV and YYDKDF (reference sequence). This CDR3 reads CATSRDSRTTGEQYF. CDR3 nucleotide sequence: TGTGCCACCAGCAGAGATAGCAGGACAACCGGGGAGCAGTACTTC.

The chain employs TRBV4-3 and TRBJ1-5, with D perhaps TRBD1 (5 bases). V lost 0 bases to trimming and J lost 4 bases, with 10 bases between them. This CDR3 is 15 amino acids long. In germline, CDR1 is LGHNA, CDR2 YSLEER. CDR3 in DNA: TGCGCCAGCAGCCAAGATTGGGGGGAAAATCAGCCCCAGCATTTT. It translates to CASSQDWGENQPQHF.

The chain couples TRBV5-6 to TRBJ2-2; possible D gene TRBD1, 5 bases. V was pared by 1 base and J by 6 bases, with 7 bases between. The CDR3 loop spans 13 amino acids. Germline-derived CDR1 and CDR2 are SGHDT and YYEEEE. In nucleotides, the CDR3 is TGTGCCAGCAGCTTGAGGGGCCCCGGGGAGCTGTTTTTT. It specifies CASSLRGPGELFF.

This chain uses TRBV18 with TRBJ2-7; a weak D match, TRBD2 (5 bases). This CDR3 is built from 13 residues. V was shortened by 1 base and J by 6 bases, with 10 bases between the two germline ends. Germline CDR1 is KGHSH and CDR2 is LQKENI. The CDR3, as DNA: TGTGCCAGCTCACCACGGTCCGAGGGCGAGCAGTACTTC. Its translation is CASSPRSEGEQYF.

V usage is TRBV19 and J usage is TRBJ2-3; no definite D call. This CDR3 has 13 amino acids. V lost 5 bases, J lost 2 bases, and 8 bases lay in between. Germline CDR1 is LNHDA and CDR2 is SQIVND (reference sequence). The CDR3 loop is CASSSPPTDTQYF. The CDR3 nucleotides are TGTGCCAGTAGTTCCCCTCCCACAGATACGCAGTATTTT.

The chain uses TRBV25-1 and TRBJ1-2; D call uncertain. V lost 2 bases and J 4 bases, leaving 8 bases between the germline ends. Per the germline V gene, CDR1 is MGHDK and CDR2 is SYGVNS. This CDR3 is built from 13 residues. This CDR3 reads CASSEAGIYGYTF. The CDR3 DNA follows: TGTGCCAGCAGTGAAGCCGGGATCTATGGCTACACCTTC.

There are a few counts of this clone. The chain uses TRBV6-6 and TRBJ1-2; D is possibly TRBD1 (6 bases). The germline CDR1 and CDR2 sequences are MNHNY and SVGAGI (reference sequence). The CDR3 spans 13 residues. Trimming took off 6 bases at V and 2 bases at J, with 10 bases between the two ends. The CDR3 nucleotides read TGTGCCAGCAGCCTAGACAGGAACTATGGCTACACCTTC. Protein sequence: CASSLDRNYGYTF.

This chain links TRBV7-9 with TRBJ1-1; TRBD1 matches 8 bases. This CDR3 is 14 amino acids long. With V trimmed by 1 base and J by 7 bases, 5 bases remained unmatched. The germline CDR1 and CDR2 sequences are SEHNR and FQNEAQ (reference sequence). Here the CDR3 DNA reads TGTGCCAGCAGCTTAGTAGCAGGGGGCCGTGAAGCTTTCTTT. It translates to CASSLVAGGREAFF.

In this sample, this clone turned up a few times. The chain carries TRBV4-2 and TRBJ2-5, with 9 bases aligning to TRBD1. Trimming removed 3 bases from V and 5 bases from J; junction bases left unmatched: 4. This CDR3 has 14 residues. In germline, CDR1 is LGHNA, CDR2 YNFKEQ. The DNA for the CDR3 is TGTGCCAGCAGCCAGGGACAGGGAGGGGAGACCCAGTACTTC. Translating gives CASSQGQGGETQYF.

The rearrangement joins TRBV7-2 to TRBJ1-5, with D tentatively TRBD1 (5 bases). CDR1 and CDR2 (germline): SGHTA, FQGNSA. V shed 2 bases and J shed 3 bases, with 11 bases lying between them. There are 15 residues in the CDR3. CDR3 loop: CASSLWAGPNQPQHF. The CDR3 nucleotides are TGTGCCAGCAGCTTATGGGCAGGGCCCAATCAGCCCCAGCATTTT.

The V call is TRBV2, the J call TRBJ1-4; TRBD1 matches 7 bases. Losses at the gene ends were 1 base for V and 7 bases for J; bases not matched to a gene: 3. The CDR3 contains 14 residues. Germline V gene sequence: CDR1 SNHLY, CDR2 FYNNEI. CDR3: CASSEVNRGEKLFF. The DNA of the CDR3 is TGTGCCAGCAGTGAAGTAAACAGGGGTGAAAAACTGTTTTTT.

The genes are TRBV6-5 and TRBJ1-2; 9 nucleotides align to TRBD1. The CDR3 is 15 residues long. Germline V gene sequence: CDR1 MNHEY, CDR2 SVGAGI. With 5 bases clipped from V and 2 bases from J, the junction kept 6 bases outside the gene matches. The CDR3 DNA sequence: TGTGCCAGCAGTCTACTTGGACAGGGGAACTATGGCTACACCTTC. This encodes CASSLLGQGNYGYTF.

This CDR3 reads CASPSGGRNEQFF. In DNA form, the CDR3 reads TGCGCCAGCCCTAGCGGGGGGAGGAATGAGCAGTTCTTC. The gene calls are TRBV10-1 and TRBJ2-1; 11 positions agree with TRBD2. Per germline, CDR1 WNHNN and CDR2 SYGVQD (reference sequence). After removal of 8 bases from V and 7 bases from J, the junction contained 4 bases not matched to a gene. CDR3 size: 13 residues.

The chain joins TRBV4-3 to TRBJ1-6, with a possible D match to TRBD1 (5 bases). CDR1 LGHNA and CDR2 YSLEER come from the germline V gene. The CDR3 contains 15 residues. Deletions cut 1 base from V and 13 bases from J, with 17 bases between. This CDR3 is CASSQGVGAGVPLHF. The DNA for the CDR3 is TGCGCCAGCAGCCAAGGGGTAGGGGCTGGAGTCCCCCTCCACTTT.